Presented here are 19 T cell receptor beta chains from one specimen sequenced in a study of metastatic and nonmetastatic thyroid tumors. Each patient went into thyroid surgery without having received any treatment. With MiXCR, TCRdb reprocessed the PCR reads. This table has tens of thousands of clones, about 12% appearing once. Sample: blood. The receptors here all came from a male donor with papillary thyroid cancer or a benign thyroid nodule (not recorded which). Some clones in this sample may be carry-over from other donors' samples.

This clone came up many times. CDR3 in amino acids: CATSRDIREETQYF. The CDR3 DNA follows: TGTGCCACCAGCAGAGATATCAGGGAAGAGACCCAGTACTTC. The gene calls are TRBV15 and TRBJ2-5; tentative D call: TRBD1 (5 bases). Germline V lookup: CDR1 LNHNV, CDR2 YYDKDF (reference sequence). The CDR3 is 14 amino acids. The V end was cut by 0 bases, the J end by 3 bases, with 8 bases between.

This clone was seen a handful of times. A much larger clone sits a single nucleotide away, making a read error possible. CDR3 coding DNA: TGTGCCAGCAGTGAAGGTTGGATAGGCCAAGAGGCCCAGTACTTC. Its translation: CASSEGWIGQEAQYF. The chain combines TRBV6-1 with TRBJ2-5, with D uncertain. This CDR3 has 15 residues. Germline CDR1 MNHNS, CDR2 SASEGT.

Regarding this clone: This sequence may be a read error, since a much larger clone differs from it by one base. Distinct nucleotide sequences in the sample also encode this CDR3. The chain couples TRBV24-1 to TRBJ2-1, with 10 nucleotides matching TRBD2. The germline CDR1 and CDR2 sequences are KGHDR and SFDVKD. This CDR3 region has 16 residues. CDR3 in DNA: TGTGCTACCAGTGACCCAACTAGCGGGGCCTACAATGAGCAGTTCTTC. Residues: CATSDPTSGAYNEQFF.

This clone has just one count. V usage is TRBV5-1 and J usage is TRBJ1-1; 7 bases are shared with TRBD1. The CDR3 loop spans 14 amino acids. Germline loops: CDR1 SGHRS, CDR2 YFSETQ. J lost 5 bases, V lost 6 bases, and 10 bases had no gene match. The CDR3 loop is CASTQGGLRTEAFF. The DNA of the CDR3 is TGCGCCAGCACCCAGGGGGGGCTACGGACTGAAGCTTTCTTT.

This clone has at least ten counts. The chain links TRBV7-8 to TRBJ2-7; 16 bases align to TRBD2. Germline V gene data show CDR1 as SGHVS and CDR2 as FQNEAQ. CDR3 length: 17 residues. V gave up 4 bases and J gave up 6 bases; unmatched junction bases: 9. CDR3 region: CASSSTGLAGGGGEQYF. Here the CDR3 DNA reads TGTGCCAGCAGCTCGACGGGACTAGCGGGAGGGGGTGGCGAGCAGTACTTC.

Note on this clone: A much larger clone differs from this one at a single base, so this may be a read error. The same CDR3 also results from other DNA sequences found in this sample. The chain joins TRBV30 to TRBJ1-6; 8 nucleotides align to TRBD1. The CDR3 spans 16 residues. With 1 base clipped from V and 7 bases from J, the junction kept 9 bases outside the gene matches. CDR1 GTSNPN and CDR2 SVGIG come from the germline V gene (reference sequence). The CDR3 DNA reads TGTGCCTGGAGTGGCCGTGACAGGGGATGGAATTCACCCCTCCACTTT. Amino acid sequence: CAWSGRDRGWNSPLHF.

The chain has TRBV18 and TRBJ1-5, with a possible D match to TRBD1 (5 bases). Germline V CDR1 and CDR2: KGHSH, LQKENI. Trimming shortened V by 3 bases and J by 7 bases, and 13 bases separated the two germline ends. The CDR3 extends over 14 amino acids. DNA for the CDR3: TGTGCCAGCTCACCGGGGGAAGGGTTGCAGCCCCAGCATTTT. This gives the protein CASSPGEGLQPQHF.

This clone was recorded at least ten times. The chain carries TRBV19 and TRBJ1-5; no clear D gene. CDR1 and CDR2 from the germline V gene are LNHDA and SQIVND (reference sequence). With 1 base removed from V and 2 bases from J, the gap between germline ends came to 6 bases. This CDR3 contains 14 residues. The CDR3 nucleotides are TGTGCCAGTAGTATAGTCCCCGGCAATCAGCCCCAGCATTTT. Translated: CASSIVPGNQPQHF.

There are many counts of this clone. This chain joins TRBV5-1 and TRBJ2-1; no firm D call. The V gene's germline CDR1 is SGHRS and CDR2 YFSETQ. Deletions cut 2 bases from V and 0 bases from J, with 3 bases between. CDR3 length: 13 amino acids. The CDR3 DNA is TGCGCCAGCAGCTTAGGCTCCTACAATGAGCAGTTCTTC. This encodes CASSLGSYNEQFF.

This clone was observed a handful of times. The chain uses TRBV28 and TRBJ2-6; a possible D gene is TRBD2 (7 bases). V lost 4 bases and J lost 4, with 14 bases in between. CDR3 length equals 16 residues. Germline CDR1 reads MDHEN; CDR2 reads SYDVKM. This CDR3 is CASSSGGLWGANVLTF. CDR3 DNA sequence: TGTGCCAGCAGTTCGGGGGGCCTCTGGGGGGCCAACGTCCTGACTTTC.

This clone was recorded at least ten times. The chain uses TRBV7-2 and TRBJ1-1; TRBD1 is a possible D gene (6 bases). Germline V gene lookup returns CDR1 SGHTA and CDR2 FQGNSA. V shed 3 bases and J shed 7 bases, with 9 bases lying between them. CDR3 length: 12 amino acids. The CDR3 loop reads CASSFRGGEAFF. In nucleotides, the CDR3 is TGTGCCAGCAGCTTCAGGGGCGGTGAAGCTTTCTTT. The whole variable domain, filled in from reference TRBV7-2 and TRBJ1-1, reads GAGVSQSPSNKVTEKGKDVELRCDPISGHTALYWYRQSLGQGLEFLIYFQGNSAPDKSGLPSDRFSAERTGGSVSTLTIQRTQQEDSAVYLCASSFRGGEAFFGQGTRLTVV.

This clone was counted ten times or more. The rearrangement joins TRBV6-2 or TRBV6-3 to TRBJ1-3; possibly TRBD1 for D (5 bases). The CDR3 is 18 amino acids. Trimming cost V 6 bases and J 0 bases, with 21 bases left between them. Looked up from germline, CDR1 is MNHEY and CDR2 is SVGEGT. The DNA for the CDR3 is TGTGCCAGCAGCCACCGACGGGGCCGTTACCTCTCTGGAAACACCATATATTTT. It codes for CASSHRRGRYLSGNTIYF.

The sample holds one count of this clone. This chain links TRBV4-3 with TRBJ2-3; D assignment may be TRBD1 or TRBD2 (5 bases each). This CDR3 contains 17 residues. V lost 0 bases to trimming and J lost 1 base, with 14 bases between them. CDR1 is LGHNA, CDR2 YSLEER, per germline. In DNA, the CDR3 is TGCGCCAGCAGCCAAGATTGGGGCCGGGGTCGCACAGATACGCAGTATTTT. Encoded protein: CASSQDWGRGRTDTQYF.

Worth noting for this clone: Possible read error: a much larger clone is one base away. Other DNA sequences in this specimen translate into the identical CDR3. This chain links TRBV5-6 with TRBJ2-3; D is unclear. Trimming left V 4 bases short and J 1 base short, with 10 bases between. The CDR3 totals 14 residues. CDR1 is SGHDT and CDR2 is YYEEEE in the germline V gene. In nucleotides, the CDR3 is TGTGCCAGCAGCCGTGACTTCCGCACAGATACGCAGTATTTT. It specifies CASSRDFRTDTQYF.

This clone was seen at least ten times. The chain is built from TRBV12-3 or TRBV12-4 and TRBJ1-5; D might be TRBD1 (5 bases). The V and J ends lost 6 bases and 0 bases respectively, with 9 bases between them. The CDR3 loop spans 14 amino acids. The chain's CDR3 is CASSAQVSNQPQHF. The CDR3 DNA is TGTGCCAGCAGCGCACAGGTTAGCAATCAGCCCCAGCATTTT.

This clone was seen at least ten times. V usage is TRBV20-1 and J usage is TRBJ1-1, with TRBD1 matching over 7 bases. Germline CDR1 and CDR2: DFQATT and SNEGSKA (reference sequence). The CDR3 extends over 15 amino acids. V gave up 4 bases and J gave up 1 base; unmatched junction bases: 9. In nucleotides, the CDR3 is TGCAGTGCTACCCCCTGGGACAGTCCGAACACTGAAGCTTTCTTT. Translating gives CSATPWDSPNTEAFF.

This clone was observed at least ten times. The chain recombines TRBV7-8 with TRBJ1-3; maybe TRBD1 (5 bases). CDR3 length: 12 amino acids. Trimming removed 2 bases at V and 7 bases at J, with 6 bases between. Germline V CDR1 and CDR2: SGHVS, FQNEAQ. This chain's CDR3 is CASSLNRNTIYF. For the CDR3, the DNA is TGTGCCAGCAGCTTAAACAGGAACACCATATATTTT.

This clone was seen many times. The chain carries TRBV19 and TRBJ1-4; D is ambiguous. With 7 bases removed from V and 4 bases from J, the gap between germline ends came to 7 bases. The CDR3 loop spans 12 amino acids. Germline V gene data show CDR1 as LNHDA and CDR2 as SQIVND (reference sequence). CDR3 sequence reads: CASNSLNEKLFF. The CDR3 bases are TGTGCCAGTAACTCCCTTAATGAAAAACTGTTTTTT.

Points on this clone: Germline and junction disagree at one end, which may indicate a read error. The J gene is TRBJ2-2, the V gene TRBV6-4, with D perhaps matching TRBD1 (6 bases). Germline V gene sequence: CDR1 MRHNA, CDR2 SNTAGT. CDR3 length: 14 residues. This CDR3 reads CASGRDGDTWELFF. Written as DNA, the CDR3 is TGTGCCAGCGGCCGGGACGGGGACACCTGGGAACTGTTTTTT.